This T cell receptor (beta chain) comes out of a study of Ad26.COV2.S vaccination and SARS-CoV-2 variants. Treatment noted: some 20 received Ad26.COV2.S at low or high dose, single or two shots; about 5 received placebo; per-sample allocation not given. Day 63 after the first injection of vaccine or placebo was the sampling time. It was Wuhan-strain SARS-CoV-2 spike that the Ad26 vaccine vector expressed. Assay used: immunoSEQ multiplex PCR; TCRdb lists only in-frame clones, some missing. Of just under 250,000 clones in the sample, 85% to 90% are singletons; the top ten hold approximately 12%. On this clone: Its matching antigen is unknown.

The junction had 9 bases not matched to a gene; V was cut back by 4 bases and J by 6 bases. The CDR3 runs to 16 residues. The germline CDR1 and CDR2 sequences are SQVTM and ANQGSEA. Whole-study results and caveats: There was a possibility that the TCR breadth and depth analyses underestimated total T cell responses.

The sample was peripheral blood, taken in a trial of Ad26.COV2.S vaccine versus placebo. The receptor's source is a person between 18 and 59 years old who received the Ad26.COV2.S COVID-19 vaccine or a placebo. The rearrangement links TRBV29-1 to TRBJ2-1; 13 bases fit TRBD2. The CDR3 is CSVGTSGSFGVNEQFF. CDR3 DNA sequence: TGCAGCGTTGGGACTAGCGGGAGCTTTGGGGTCAATGAGCAGTTCTTC.